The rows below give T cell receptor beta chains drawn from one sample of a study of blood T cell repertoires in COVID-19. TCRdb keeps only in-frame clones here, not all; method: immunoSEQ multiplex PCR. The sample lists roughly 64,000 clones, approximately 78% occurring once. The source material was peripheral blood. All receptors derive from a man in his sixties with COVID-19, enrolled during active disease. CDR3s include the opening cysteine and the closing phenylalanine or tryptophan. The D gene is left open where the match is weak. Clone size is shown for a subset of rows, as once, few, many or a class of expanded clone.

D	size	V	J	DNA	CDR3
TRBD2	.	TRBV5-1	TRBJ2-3	TGCGCCAGCAGCGAGCGGGACCCGGGAGGTCAGGCAGATACGCAGTATTTT	CASSERDPGGQADTQYF
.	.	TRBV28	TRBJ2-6	TGTGCCAGCAGTCCCCACAGCTCTGGGGCCAACGTCCTGACTTTC	CASSPHSSGANVLTF
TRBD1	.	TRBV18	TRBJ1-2	TGTGCCAGCTCACCTACAGGGGTTGGTGGCTACACCTTC	CASSPTGVGGYTF
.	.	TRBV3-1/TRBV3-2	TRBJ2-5	TGTGCCAGCAGCCAAGTCCCCACGGCGGGAGAGACCCAGTACTTC	CASSQVPTAGETQYF
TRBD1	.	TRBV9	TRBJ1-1	TGTGCCAGCAGCGTAGCTCCGGACAGGGTTTGGGACACTGAAGCTTTCTTT	CASSVAPDRVWDTEAFF
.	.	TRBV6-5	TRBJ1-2	TGTGCCAGCAGCCTCCCCGACAGTCCCTATGGCTACACCTTC	CASSLPDSPYGYTF
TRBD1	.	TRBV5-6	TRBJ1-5	TGTGCCAGCAGCCCCCAGGGGGTTAGCAATCAGCCCCAGCATTTT	CASSPQGVSNQPQHF
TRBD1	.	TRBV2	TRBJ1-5	TGTGCCAGCAGGATTCTAGCCTTTGACAGGGGAAGTTATAGCAATCAGCCCCAGCATTTT	CASRILAFDRGSYSNQPQHF
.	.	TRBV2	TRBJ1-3	TGTGCCAGCAGTGCGTTTAGCTCTGGAAACACCATATATTTT	CASSAFSSGNTIYF
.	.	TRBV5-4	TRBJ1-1	TGTGCCAGCAGCTTGTATGGTAGGAGTGAAGCTTTCTTT	CASSLYGRSEAFF
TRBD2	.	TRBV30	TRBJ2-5	TGTGCCTGGAGTGTCGGGGGGACCAAAGAGACCCAGTACTTC	CAWSVGGTKETQYF
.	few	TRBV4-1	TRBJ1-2	TGCGCCAGCAGCCCGCTCGGGGTCCAGGTCTATGGCTACACCTTC	CASSPLGVQVYGYTF
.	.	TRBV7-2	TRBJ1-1	TGTGCCAGCAGGCGGGAAGGGAACACTGAAGCTTTCTTT	CASRREGNTEAFF
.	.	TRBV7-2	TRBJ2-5	TGTGCCAGCAGCCCCCGGGCAGGGCAAGAGACCCAGTACTTC	CASSPRAGQETQYF
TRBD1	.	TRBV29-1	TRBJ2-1	TGCAGCGCGGGACGGACAGGGCAGTATGAGCAGTTCTTC	CSAGRTGQYEQFF
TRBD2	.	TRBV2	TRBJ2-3	TGTGCCAGCAGTGCAAACGGGGGGTCAGATACGCAGTATTTT	CASSANGGSDTQYF
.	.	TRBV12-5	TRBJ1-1	TGTGCTAGTGGTTTTTCGGGAGGGTCGAACACTGAAGCTTTCTTT	CASGFSGGSNTEAFF
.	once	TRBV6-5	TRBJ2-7	TGTGCCAGCATCCACCCAGGGACCTACGAGCAGTACTTC	CASIHPGTYEQYF
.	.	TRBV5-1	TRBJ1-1	TGCGCCAGCAGCCGTTTGGACAGCAACACTGAAGCTTTCTTT	CASSRLDSNTEAFF
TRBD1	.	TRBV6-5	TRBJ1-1	TGTGCCAGCATCCTCCGGGACAGCCGGGCTTTCTTT	CASILRDSRAFF
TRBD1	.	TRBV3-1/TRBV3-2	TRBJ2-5	TGTGCCAGCAGCCACCATCGGACAGGACAAGAGACCCAGTACTTC	CASSHHRTGQETQYF
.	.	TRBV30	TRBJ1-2	TGTGCCTGGACGGACAGACGCTATGGCTACACCTTC	CAWTDRRYGYTF
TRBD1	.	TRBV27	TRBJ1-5	TGTGCCAGCAGTTTATCGGGACAGAATAGCAATCAGCCCCAGCATTTT	CASSLSGQNSNQPQHF
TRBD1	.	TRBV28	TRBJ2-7	TGTGCCAGGACGGGACAGGAGACCTACGAGCAGTACTTC	CARTGQETYEQYF
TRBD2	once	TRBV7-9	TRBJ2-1	TGTGCCAGCAGCCCCATAGGGACTAACTATGAGCAGTTCTTC	CASSPIGTNYEQFF
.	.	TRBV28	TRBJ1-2	TGTGCCAGCCTCCACTCTTATATCTATGGCTACACCTTC	CASLHSYIYGYTF
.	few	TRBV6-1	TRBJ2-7	TGTGCCAGCAGTGAAGCGGGGTCGGGAGAAGGCCACGAGCAGTACTTC	CASSEAGSGEGHEQYF
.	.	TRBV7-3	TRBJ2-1	TGTGCCAGCAGTCGTGACGGGGGGCTCAGCTCCTACAATGAGCAGTTCTTC	CASSRDGGLSSYNEQFF
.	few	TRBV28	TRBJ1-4	TGTGCCAGCAGTCCCAGGGTTGGGGTGACTAATGAAAAACTGTTTTTT	CASSPRVGVTNEKLFF
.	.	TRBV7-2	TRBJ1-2	TGTGCCAGCAGCACCGGACAGAGCTATGGCTACACCTTC	CASSTGQSYGYTF
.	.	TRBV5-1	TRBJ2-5	TGCGCCAGTACTTACGAGGGGACCCAGTACTTC	CASTYEGTQYF
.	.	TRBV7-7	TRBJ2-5	TGTGCCAGCAGCTCCGACGGTCAGGGGACCCAGTACTTC	CASSSDGQGTQYF
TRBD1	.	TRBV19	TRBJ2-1	TGTGCCAGTAGTATAGTAGGACAGGGGGCCTCCAATGAGCAGTTCTTC	CASSIVGQGASNEQFF
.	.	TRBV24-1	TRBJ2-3	TGTGCCACCAGTGAAACAGGGTCCGTGGCGGATACGCAGTATTTT	CATSETGSVADTQYF
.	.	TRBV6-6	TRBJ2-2	TGTGCCAGCAGCCCGCCCCGCGGGGCCGGCACCGGGGAGCTGTTTTTT	CASSPPRGAGTGELFF
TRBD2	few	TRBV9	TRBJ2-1	TGTGCCAGCAGCCCAAGGACTAGCAATTACAATGAGCAGTTCTTC	CASSPRTSNYNEQFF
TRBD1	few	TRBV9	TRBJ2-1	TGTGCCAGCAGCGTCCGACAGGGGGGGTACAATGAGCAGTTCTTC	CASSVRQGGYNEQFF